This T cell receptor (beta chain) was identified in a study of CD8+CD57+ T cells in acquired aplastic anemia (dated by TCRdb to between 2018 and 2020). With regard to the full study: On average, sorted CD4+ and CD8+ cells yielded around 3.5 ug of extracted DNA, with a range of roughly 0.17 to 30 ug. CD8+CD57+ expansion was defined as a frequency above the mean frequency observed in healthy subjects.

Expansion of CD8+CD57+ cells had been shown by flow cytometry in the patients chosen for sequencing. Severe acquired aplastic anemia was diagnosed in all patients according to International Study of Aplastic Anemia and Agranulocytosis and Camitta criteria. At the time blood was sampled, none of the patients had received any therapy. The study deep-sequenced TCR repertoires of sorted CD4+ and CD8+ blood T cells from severe aplastic anemia patients and healthy subjects. In the USA, patient enrollment took place under clinicaltrials.gov protocols 00001620, 01623167, 00001397, 00071045, 00081523 and 00961064. Ficoll-Paque density gradient centrifugation was used to isolate peripheral blood mononuclear cells. Before DNA extraction, CD4+ and CD8+ T cells were sorted by FACS or by magnetic beads. This clonotype came up a few times. Its antigen specificity is not known. The sample holds no much larger clone one base away, and base qualities are not on file.

Results and caveats for the whole study, not just this receptor: Between patients and healthy controls, no significant difference in CD8+ Simpson's diversity was found (P=0.060). Although roughly 29 CD8+ CDR3 sequences were shared by patients and controls, these sequences appeared highly expressed in patients and within the immunodominant clones of patients.

Profiling of TCR beta VDJ combinations and CDR3 sequences used genomic DNA as the template. TCR repertoire sequencing was run on an Illumina HiSeq 2000. In the authors' own workflow: Repertoires were assessed using TRBV/TRBJ rearrangement plots, CDR3 size and DJ length profiles, and Simpson's diversity index. Whichever DNA sequence was most abundant in the deep sequencing data was defined as the immunodominant clone. CDR3 amino acid sequences were screened for sharing across subjects and were compared with published repertoires and the VDJdb database. The public sequencing data were trimmed at Q25 with fastp and processed into clonotypes with MiXCR by TCRdb, which kept only in-frame beta chains. Every CDR3 protein is listed once, alongside the most common genes and DNA of its rows. These V and J calls originate from TCRdb's pipeline instead of the authors' own analysis. This sample comprises a few hundred thousand distinct CDR3 sequences, around 33% of them detected only once. The top ten clonotypes cover roughly 0.89% of the sample.

From the cysteine up to the phenylalanine, the CDR3 has a length of 15 residues. Of the read, only the CDR3 DNA is kept; its 45 bases are in frame from base 1. Trimming removed 0 bases from V and 2 bases from J, leaving 8 bases between the germline ends. CDR1 and CDR2 are drawn from the germline V gene (reference sequence): MNHEY, SMNVEV. The sequence was collected from a human donor with aplastic anemia. The material sequenced was sorted CD4+, CD8+, or CD8+CD57+ T cells (not recorded which) from PBMCs. Recombination linked TRBV27 to TRBJ1-5; a tentative D call is TRBD1 (6 bases match). The CDR3 protein: CASSLSAGGNQPQHF. The nucleotide sequence reads as follows: TGTGCCAGCAGTTTATCGGCAGGGGGCAATCAGCCCCAGCATTTT.